The source of this T cell receptor beta chain is a study of OX40 agonist ivuxolimab in advanced cancers. Study-level background: A male proportion of 82.7% was recorded, with mean age roughly 60 years and range 23 to 79. Partial responses were achieved by three patients, of whom one had hepatocellular carcinoma and two had cutaneous melanoma.

Autoimmune disease history or systemic immunosuppression disqualified patients. Generated by immunoSEQ multiplex PCR, the TCRdb table keeps only in-frame clones and is missing some. Altogether about 62,000 clones are present, 85% being singletons, with the ten largest covering 4%. The TCR comes from an adult with an advanced solid tumor such as melanoma, head and neck, liver or kidney cancer. The sequencing used CD4+ or CD8+ T cells sorted from blood, collected in a trial of the OX40 agonist ivuxolimab.

CDR3 sequence reads: CASTPTGTNYGYTF. CDR3 in DNA: TGTGCCAGTACCCCGACAGGGACTAACTATGGCTACACCTTC. The J gene is TRBJ1-2, the V gene TRBV19; 7 nucleotides line up with TRBD1. The V and J ends lost 7 bases and 0 bases, in that order; junction bases with no gene match: 5. CDR1 LNHDA and CDR2 SQIVND come from the germline V gene (reference sequence). The CDR3 extends over 14 amino acids.